Presented here are 26 T cell receptor beta chains from one specimen sequenced in a study of blood T cell repertoires in COVID-19. Clones were read by immunoSEQ multiplex PCR, and TCRdb kept only the in-frame ones, dropping some. The table shows 140,000 to 150,000 clones, with roughly 85% occurring only once. The sample was PBMCs or T cells enriched from blood (not recorded which). The receptors come from a man between 50 and 59 years old who had recovered from COVID-19.

The chain has TRBV18 and TRBJ1-6; 7 bases are a match to TRBD1. The CDR3 runs to 14 residues. With V trimmed by 3 bases and J by 10 bases, 6 bases remained unmatched. Germline V lookup: CDR1 KGHSH, CDR2 LQKENI. The CDR3 spells CASSPRTGRSPLHF. The CDR3 nucleotides read TGTGCCAGCTCACCTCGGACAGGTCGGTCACCCCTCCACTTT. Based on the CDR3 plus reference TRBV18 and TRBJ1-6, the full variable domain is NAGVMQNPRHLVRRRGQEARLRCSPMKGHSHVYWYRQLPEEGLKFMVYLQKENIIDESGMPKERFSAEFPKEGPSILRIQQVVRGDSAAYFCASSPRTGRSPLHFGNGTRLTVT.

The rearrangement uses TRBV7-6 and TRBJ1-3; D perhaps matches TRBD1 (6 bases). The CDR3 is 14 amino acids. Deletions cut 1 base from V and 2 bases from J, with 6 bases between. Germline CDR1 is SGHVS and CDR2 is FNYEAQ. This CDR3 reads CASSLGTAGNTIYF. CDR3 DNA: TGTGCCAGCAGCTTAGGGACAGCTGGAAACACCATATATTTT.

The gene calls are TRBV9 and TRBJ1-3; weak D call: TRBD1 (5 bases). This CDR3 is built from 15 residues. Deletions cut 0 bases from V and 5 bases from J, with 12 bases between. Germline loops: CDR1 SGDLS, CDR2 YYNGEE. The CDR3, as DNA: TGTGCCAGCAGCGTAGAGGGGAGGGAACGAAACACCATATATTTT. Protein product: CASSVEGRERNTIYF.

V usage is TRBV7-2 and J usage is TRBJ1-2, with unresolved D. CDR3 size: 14 residues. V gave up 5 bases and J gave up 1 base, with 11 bases separating them. The germline gives CDR1 SGHTA, CDR2 FQGNSA. As DNA, the CDR3 is TGTGCCAGCAGCCTTGACATTTTTAACTATGGCTACACCTTC. Encoded protein: CASSLDIFNYGYTF.

V usage is TRBV7-2 and J usage is TRBJ2-5; no clear D. CDR3 length: 13 amino acids. V was shortened by 6 bases and J by 5 bases, with 13 bases between the two germline ends. Germline CDR1 is SGHTA and CDR2 is FQGNSA. Here the CDR3 reads CASSPQPRETQYF. CDR3 bases: TGTGCCAGCAGTCCTCAGCCCAGGGAGACCCAGTACTTC.

This clone was observed a few times. The rearrangement links TRBV5-6 to TRBJ2-7; tentative D call: TRBD2 (6 bases). The CDR3 extends over 13 amino acids. V shed 1 base and J shed 3 bases, with 8 bases lying between them. Germline loops: CDR1 SGHDT, CDR2 YYEEEE. CDR3 DNA: TGTGCCAGCAGCTTGATGGGAGGCTACGAGCAGTACGTC. It encodes CASSLMGGYEQYV.

This clone came up once. The V gene is TRBV7-2, the J gene TRBJ2-5; perhaps TRBD2 as D (6 bases). The germline gives CDR1 SGHTA, CDR2 FQGNSA. The ends were cut back, 5 bases at V and 2 bases at J, with 18 bases in the middle. The CDR3 has 16 residues. The CDR3 here is CASSRGSPGLQETQYF. The CDR3 region has the DNA TGTGCCAGCAGCCGCGGGTCGCCGGGACTGCAAGAGACCCAGTACTTC.

CDR3 sequence reads: CASSDRSSSYEQYF. As DNA, the CDR3 is TGTGCCAGCAGCGACAGGTCTAGCTCCTACGAGCAGTACTTC. The chain couples TRBV11-3 to TRBJ2-7; maybe TRBD1 (6 bases). There are 14 residues in the CDR3. V was pared by 5 bases and J by 0 bases, with 11 bases between. CDR1 SGHNT and CDR2 YENEEA come from the germline V gene.

The V and J genes are TRBV7-3 and TRBJ1-6, with D hard to call. Trimming left V 0 bases short and J 8 bases short, with 8 bases between. Germline assignment: CDR1 SGHTA and CDR2 FQGTGA. The CDR3 has 14 residues. This CDR3 reads CASSLTGLDSPLHF. CDR3 nucleotides: TGTGCCAGCAGCTTAACCGGTCTGGATTCACCCCTCCACTTT.

This sequence joins TRBV11-2 and TRBJ2-5; TRBD2 matches at 11 bases. Germline loops: CDR1 SGHAT, CDR2 FQNNGV. The CDR3 runs 16 residues. V lost 2 bases to trimming and J lost 5 bases; unmatched junction nucleotides: 7. The CDR3 here is CASSLPLAGGSETQYF. CDR3 sequence (DNA): TGTGCCAGCAGCTTACCTTTAGCGGGGGGGTCGGAGACCCAGTACTTC.

The V gene is TRBV10-3, the J gene TRBJ2-5, with D perhaps TRBD2 (6 bases). The CDR3 covers 14 residues. Germline V gene sequence: CDR1 ENHRY, CDR2 SYGVKD. V lost 0 bases and J 2 bases, leaving 7 bases between the germline ends. The CDR3 reads CAISESAGQETQYF. In DNA, the CDR3 is TGTGCCATCAGTGAGTCGGCGGGACAAGAGACCCAGTACTTC.

The chain has TRBV4-1 and TRBJ2-7; 7 positions agree with TRBD2. J gave up 2 bases and V 1 base, and 5 bases lay outside the gene matches. CDR1 is MGHRA, CDR2 YSYEKL, per germline. There are 15 residues in the CDR3. CDR3 coding DNA: TGCGCCAGCAGCCAAGGGGGGGAGGGAGCCTACGAGCAGTACGTC. This gives the protein CASSQGGEGAYEQYV.

The gene calls are TRBV30 and TRBJ2-5, with TRBD2 matching over 7 bases. This CDR3 has 19 residues. The germline V gene encodes CDR1 GTSNPN and CDR2 SVGIG (reference sequence). V dropped 0 bases and J dropped 2; count of bases not matched to a gene: 18. This CDR3 is CAWSVMAVRESVGQETQYF. The CDR3 region has the DNA TGTGCCTGGAGTGTAATGGCTGTGCGGGAGTCCGTGGGACAAGAGACCCAGTACTTC. The whole variable domain, filled in from reference TRBV30 and TRBJ2-5, reads SQTIHQWPATLVQPVGSPLSLECTVEGTSNPNLYWYRQAAGRGLQLLFYSVGIGQISSEVPQNLSASRPQDRQFILSSKKLLLSDSGFYLCAWSVMAVRESVGQETQYFGPGTRLLVL.

V gene TRBV6-5 combines with J gene TRBJ1-2, with D possibly TRBD1 on 6 matching bases. The CDR3 extends over 14 amino acids. Germline CDR1 reads MNHEY; CDR2 reads SVGAGI. V was trimmed by 2 bases and J by 7 bases, leaving 14 bases between them. Here the CDR3 DNA reads TGTGCCAGCAGTTACGACAGGAGGCCTCCTGGCTACACCTTC. This translates into CASSYDRRPPGYTF.

This chain connects TRBV3-1 (or the pseudogene TRBV3-2) to TRBJ2-2; D is ambiguous. The germline V gene has CDR1 LGHDT and CDR2 YNNKEL (reference sequence). V was clipped by 4 bases and J by 6 bases, with 9 bases between them. This CDR3 region has 13 residues. CDR3 loop: CASSLFLAGELFF. CDR3 nucleotide sequence: TGTGCCAGCAGCCTTTTTCTAGCCGGGGAGCTGTTTTTT.

The chain is built from TRBV28 and TRBJ1-2; D might be TRBD1 (5 bases). Trimming cost V 6 bases and J 2 bases, with 13 bases left between them. The CDR3 length is 14 residues. Germline loops: CDR1 MDHEN, CDR2 SYDVKM. CDR3 amino acids: CASSLLGGNYGYTF. The CDR3 DNA is TGTGCCAGCAGCCTCCTGGGGGGAAACTATGGCTACACCTTC.

This clone was counted a few times. The V call is TRBV2, the J call TRBJ1-1, with 10 bases that match TRBD1. With 3 bases clipped from V and 9 bases from J, the junction kept 10 bases outside the gene matches. Germline V gene sequence: CDR1 SNHLY, CDR2 FYNNEI. The CDR3 extends over 15 amino acids. DNA of the CDR3: TGTGCCAGCAGTGATTTAACAGGGACAGGGGTTCAAGCTTTCTTT. Its protein is CASSDLTGTGVQAFF.

The chain joins TRBV7-9 to TRBJ2-3, with 14 bases fitting TRBD2. Germline-derived CDR1 and CDR2 are SEHNR and FQNEAQ (reference sequence). V was clipped by 1 base and J by 6 bases; unmatched bases: 3. The CDR3 is made up of 16 amino acids. The CDR3 loop is CASSLVTSGGADTQYF. In DNA form, the CDR3 reads TGTGCCAGCAGCTTAGTGACTAGCGGGGGGGCGGATACGCAGTATTTT.

The V gene is TRBV7-2, the J gene TRBJ1-1; no definite D call. Trimming stripped 0 bases from V and 4 bases from J, with 9 bases between. This CDR3 has 14 amino acids. Germline V gene data show CDR1 as SGHTA and CDR2 as FQGNSA. In DNA form, the CDR3 reads TGTGCCAGCAGCTTAGCGGTGGGGAGCACTGAAGCTTTCTTT. Translating it yields CASSLAVGSTEAFF.

The chain couples TRBV4-3 to TRBJ1-4; tentative D call: TRBD1 (6 bases). Trimming took off 4 bases at V and 2 bases at J, with 20 bases between the two ends. The CDR3 consists of 18 residues. In germline, CDR1 is LGHNA, CDR2 YSLEER. CDR3 amino acids: CASSRHSFRGITNEKLFF. Here the CDR3 DNA reads TGCGCCAGCAGCCGACATTCGTTCAGGGGAATTACTAATGAAAAACTGTTTTTT.

V usage is TRBV9 and J usage is TRBJ1-5; no definite D call. Germline values: CDR1 SGDLS, CDR2 YYNGEE. V lost 1 base to trimming and J lost 0 bases, with 14 bases between them. The CDR3 consists of 17 residues. This CDR3 reads CASSVLLPQYSNQPQHF. Here the CDR3 DNA reads TGTGCCAGCAGCGTACTCCTTCCACAATATAGCAATCAGCCCCAGCATTTT.

The chain joins TRBV9 to TRBJ2-3; 11 positions match TRBD2. The CDR3 runs 18 residues. V was clipped by 0 bases and J by 6 bases; unmatched bases: 12. CDR1 and CDR2 from the germline V gene are SGDLS and YYNGEE. The CDR3 nucleotides read TGTGCCAGCAGCGTAGACCCATCGGGTAGCGGGAGGGGGGATACGCAGTATTTT. Amino acids: CASSVDPSGSGRGDTQYF.

The V gene is TRBV27, the J gene TRBJ1-6, with a possible D match to TRBD1 (5 bases). This CDR3 contains 18 residues. CDR1 MNHEY and CDR2 SMNVEV come from the germline V gene (reference sequence). V lost 6 bases and J lost 7, with 25 bases in between. The CDR3 sequence: CASSLRGDGGGYNSPLHF. The CDR3 DNA is TGTGCCAGCAGCCTGCGAGGGGACGGAGGAGGGTACAATTCACCCCTCCACTTT.

The chain employs TRBV4-3 and TRBJ1-4; 7 nucleotides agree with TRBD1. CDR3 length: 15 residues. The germline V gene encodes CDR1 LGHNA and CDR2 YSLEER. Unmatched junction bases numbered 7, after V lost 6 bases and J lost 3 bases. This chain's CDR3 is CASRDPGQSNEKLFF. The CDR3 bases are TGCGCCAGCAGGGATCCGGGACAGTCTAATGAAAAACTGTTTTTT.

To note about this clone: This same CDR3 is encoded by further DNA sequences in the sample. The chain has TRBV18 and TRBJ2-1; TRBD1 matches at 7 bases. Trimming cost V 6 bases and J 4 bases; bases outside gene matches: 3. Per the germline V gene, CDR1 is KGHSH and CDR2 is LQKENI. The CDR3 has 13 amino acids. For the CDR3, the DNA is TGTGCCAGCTCCCCGGGACAGTACAATGAGCAGTTCTTC. The encoded protein is CASSPGQYNEQFF.

The CDR3 region is CASSPRFLVGLFF. Written as DNA, the CDR3 is TGTGCCAGCAGCCCGCGGTTCCTAGTCGGTCTGTTCTTC. V gene TRBV7-8 combines with J gene TRBJ2-1; D not resolved. The CDR3 sequence is 13 residues long. V shed 5 bases and J shed 15 bases, with 20 bases lying between them. Germline V gene data show CDR1 as SGHVS and CDR2 as FQNEAQ.